A selection of T cell receptor beta chains follows, all from one sample in a study of blood T cell repertoires in COVID-19. This table comes from immunoSEQ multiplex PCR, and its TCRdb copy is limited to in-frame clones, with some not included. The sample has about 130,000 clones; around 83% are singletons. The sample consisted of PBMCs or T cells enriched from blood (not recorded which). These receptors were obtained from a man in his thirties or forties who had recovered from COVID-19. Each CDR3 is given with its conserved first and last residue. The D gene is left open where the match is weak.

j_gene: TRBJ2-7
v_gene: TRBV18
d_gene: NA
CDR3aa: CASSPPGGTYEQYF

j_gene: TRBJ2-7
v_gene: TRBV19
d_gene: NA
CDR3aa: CASSIAASSYEQYF

j_gene: TRBJ1-1
v_gene: TRBV18
d_gene: NA
CDR3aa: CASSPTAMNTEAFF

j_gene: TRBJ1-4
v_gene: TRBV27
d_gene: NA
CDR3aa: CASSPLRGGREKLFF

j_gene: TRBJ2-3
v_gene: TRBV5-1
d_gene: TRBD2
CDR3aa: CASSSSGGPDTQYF

j_gene: TRBJ2-7
v_gene: TRBV19
d_gene: TRBD1
CDR3aa: CASSLAGQGNEQYF

j_gene: TRBJ2-1
v_gene: TRBV9
d_gene: TRBD1
CDR3aa: CASSLGGTGYNEQFF

j_gene: TRBJ2-3
v_gene: TRBV5-4
d_gene: TRBD1
CDR3aa: CASSPGGADTQYF

j_gene: TRBJ1-1
v_gene: TRBV5-5
d_gene: NA
CDR3aa: CASSLAQGRLGTEAFF

j_gene: TRBJ1-1
v_gene: TRBV19
d_gene: NA
CDR3aa: CASSIWANEAFF

j_gene: TRBJ2-5
v_gene: TRBV5-1
d_gene: TRBD2
CDR3aa: CASSYSASGYQETQYF

j_gene: TRBJ2-2
v_gene: TRBV3-1/TRBV3-2
d_gene: NA
CDR3aa: CASSQRGGGYTGELFF

j_gene: TRBJ2-1
v_gene: TRBV5-1
d_gene: NA
CDR3aa: CASSLEDQALRQFF

j_gene: TRBJ1-2
v_gene: TRBV6-5
d_gene: NA
CDR3aa: CASSYSSGGQSGYTF

j_gene: TRBJ2-7
v_gene: TRBV5-1
d_gene: TRBD2
CDR3aa: CASSLGTSGRAYEQYF